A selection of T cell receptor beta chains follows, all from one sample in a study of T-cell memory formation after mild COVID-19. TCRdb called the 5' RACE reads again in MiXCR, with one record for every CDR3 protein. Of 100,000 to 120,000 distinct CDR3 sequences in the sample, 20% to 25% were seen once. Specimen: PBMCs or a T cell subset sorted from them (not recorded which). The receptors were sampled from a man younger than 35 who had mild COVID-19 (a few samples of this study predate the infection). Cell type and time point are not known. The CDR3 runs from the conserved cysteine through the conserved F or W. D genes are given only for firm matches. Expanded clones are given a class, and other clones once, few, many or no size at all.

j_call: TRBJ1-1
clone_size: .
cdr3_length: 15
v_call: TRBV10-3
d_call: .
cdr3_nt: TGTGCCATCAGCGACTCAGGCCAGGCGAACACTGAAGCTTTCTTT
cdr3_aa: CAISDSGQANTEAFF

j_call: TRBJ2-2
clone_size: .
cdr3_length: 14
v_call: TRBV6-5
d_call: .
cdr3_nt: TGTGCCAGCAGTTACGGCAGGGCGGTCGGGGAGCTGTTTTTT
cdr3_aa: CASSYGRAVGELFF

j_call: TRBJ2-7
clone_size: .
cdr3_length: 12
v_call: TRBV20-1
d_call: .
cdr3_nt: TGCAGTGTTCCAATAAGCTCCTACGAGCAGTACTTC
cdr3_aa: CSVPISSYEQYF

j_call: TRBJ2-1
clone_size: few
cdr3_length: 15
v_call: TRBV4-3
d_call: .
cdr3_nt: TGCGCCAGCAGCCAAGAATGGATACGGGGCCATGAGCAGTTCTTC
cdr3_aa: CASSQEWIRGHEQFF

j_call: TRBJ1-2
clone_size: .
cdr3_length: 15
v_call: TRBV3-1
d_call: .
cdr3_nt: TGTGCCAGCAGCCAATCGTCACGGGGCATTTCGACCTACACCTTC
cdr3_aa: CASSQSSRGISTYTF

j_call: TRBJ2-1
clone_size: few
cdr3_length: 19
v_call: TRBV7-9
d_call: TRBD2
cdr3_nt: TGTGCCAGCAGCTTAGCTGGGACTAGCGGGGGGGCTTTCGACAATGAGCAGTTCTTC
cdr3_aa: CASSLAGTSGGAFDNEQFF

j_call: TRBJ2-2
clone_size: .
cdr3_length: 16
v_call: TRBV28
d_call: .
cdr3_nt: TGTGCCAGCAGTTTATCGAGCCCTTCGAACACCGGGGAGCTGTTTTTT
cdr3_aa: CASSLSSPSNTGELFF

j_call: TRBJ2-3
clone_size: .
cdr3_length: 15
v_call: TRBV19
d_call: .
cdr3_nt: TGTGCCAGTAGTCAGGGACCGACTGGGACAGATACGCAGTATTTT
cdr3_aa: CASSQGPTGTDTQYF

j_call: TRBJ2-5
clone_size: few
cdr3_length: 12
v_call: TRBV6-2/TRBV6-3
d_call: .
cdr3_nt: TGTGCCACTACGGGCCCCCCGGAGACCCAGTACTTC
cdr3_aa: CATTGPPETQYF

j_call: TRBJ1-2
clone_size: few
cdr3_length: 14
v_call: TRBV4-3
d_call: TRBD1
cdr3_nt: TGCGCCAGCGGAACCGGGACAGGGAACTATGGCTACACCTTC
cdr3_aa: CASGTGTGNYGYTF

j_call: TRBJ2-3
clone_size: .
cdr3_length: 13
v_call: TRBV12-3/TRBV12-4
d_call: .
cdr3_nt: TGTGCCAGCAGTTTAGTGGTAGCAGATACGCAGTATTTT
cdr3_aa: CASSLVVADTQYF

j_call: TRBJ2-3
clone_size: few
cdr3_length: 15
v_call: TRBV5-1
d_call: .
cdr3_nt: TGCGCCAGCAGCCCACCCCCGGGGTGGGGAGATACGCAGTATTTT
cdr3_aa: CASSPPPGWGDTQYF

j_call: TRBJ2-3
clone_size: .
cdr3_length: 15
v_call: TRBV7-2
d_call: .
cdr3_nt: TGTGCCAGCAGCTTAGGGCAGTTGCTTACAGATACGCAGTATTTT
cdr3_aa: CASSLGQLLTDTQYF